This entry concerns a single T cell receptor (beta chain). The antigen is not known. Anti-CD3/anti-CD28 beads served as a nonspecific positive control stimulus. Sorting selected CD4+ T cells upregulating both CD40 ligand and CD69. CD8+ T cells were removed from PBMCs prior to stimulation. Sequencing used immunoSEQ version 4 in survey mode. Sequencing used immunoSEQ multiplex PCR; TCRdb keeps in-frame clones, though not all of them. The table lists some 41,000 clones, around 90% of them singletons. CDR1 SGHTS and CDR2 YDEGEE come from the germline V gene. The CDR3 extends over 15 amino acids. V was trimmed by 4 bases and J by 1 base, leaving 14 bases between them. This entry is derived from a study of persistence of HIV-infected CD4 T cells. Study overall: Median time on suppressive ART was around eight years.

Findings and caveats of the study: CMV- and Gag-responding cells had lower TCRbeta richness than CD3/CD28-responding cells.

The rearrangement links TRBV5-8 to TRBJ1-1, with a possible D match to TRBD1 (6 bases). Sequencing used CD4+ T cells sorted from PBMCs after roughly 17-hour stimulation, obtained from a patient who received antiretroviral therapy. The clonotype originates from an adult man with HIV who was CMV-seropositive. The CDR3 nucleotides are TGTGCCAGCAGCGTCCTTGGGGGGGCGAACACTGAAGCTTTCTTT. Its translation: CASSVLGGANTEAFF.